What follows are 27 T cell receptor beta chains derived from one specimen sequenced in a study of T cell changes during pregnancy in multiple sclerosis. The protocol was immunoSEQ multiplex PCR, while the TCRdb copy is restricted to in-frame clones and leaves out a portion. The sample shows about 73,000 clones, roughly 92% of them seen only once. Sequencing was performed on peripheral blood, taken in the third trimester of pregnancy. These receptors came from a female donor in good health, enrolled as a control in a pregnancy study.

This sequence joins TRBV27 and TRBJ1-5; D remains unclear. Germline V gene data show CDR1 as MNHEY and CDR2 as SMNVEV (reference sequence). Trimming left V 2 bases short and J 6 bases short, with 11 bases between. The CDR3 is made up of 14 amino acids. The CDR3 DNA sequence: TGTGCCAGCAGTTTAGGAGGCAGTTTTCAGCCCCAGCATTTT. Encoded protein: CASSLGGSFQPQHF.

The chain carries TRBV18 and TRBJ2-3, with a tentative D call TRBD2 (5 bases). The V gene's germline CDR1 is KGHSH and CDR2 LQKENI. This CDR3 has 15 residues. V was clipped by 3 bases and J by 2 bases, with 12 bases between them. CDR3 DNA sequence: TGTGCCAGCTCACCCCGAGGGATTACCACAGATACGCAGTATTTT. This gives the protein CASSPRGITTDTQYF.

This chain connects TRBV4-1 to TRBJ1-2, with 8 bases identical to TRBD1. In germline, CDR1 is MGHRA, CDR2 YSYEKL. There are 20 residues in the CDR3. J gave up 4 bases and V 1 base, and 20 bases lay outside the gene matches. This CDR3 is CASSQGLGPPGQAEFYGYTF. CDR3 in DNA: TGCGCCAGCAGCCAAGGATTGGGGCCACCGGGACAGGCGGAATTCTATGGCTACACCTTC.

For the CDR3, the DNA is TGTGCCAGCAGCCGGGGACTACAAATAGTCTACGAGCAGTACTTC. The encoded protein is CASSRGLQIVYEQYF. The chain joins TRBV28 to TRBJ2-7, with 7 positions matching TRBD2. This CDR3 region has 15 residues. The germline V gene has CDR1 MDHEN and CDR2 SYDVKM. V dropped 6 bases and J dropped 3; count of bases not matched to a gene: 11.

V is TRBV9 and J is TRBJ2-3; 15 nucleotides align to TRBD2. The CDR3 spans 17 residues. CDR1 is SGDLS, CDR2 YYNGEE, per germline. The V gene end was trimmed by 10 bases and the J gene end by 4 bases; junction bases not matched to a gene: 13. DNA for the CDR3: TGTGCCCCCCCGGGACTAGCGGGGGGCTTAAGAGCAGATACGCAGTATTTT. The encoded protein is CAPPGLAGGLRADTQYF.

The chain uses TRBV19 and TRBJ2-1, with TRBD2 identical over 11 bases. The CDR3 contains 16 residues. V shed 5 bases, J shed 5 bases, and the junction held 8 bases outside the gene matches. Germline CDR1 and CDR2: LNHDA and SQIVND (reference sequence). The CDR3 here is CASSGGLAESNNEQFF. The CDR3 nucleotides are TGTGCCAGTAGTGGGGGACTAGCGGAAAGTAACAATGAGCAGTTCTTC. Supplemented by reference TRBV19 and TRBJ2-1, the full variable domain reads DGGITQSPKYLFRKEGQNVTLSCEQNLNHDAMYWYRQDPGQGLRLIYYSQIVNDFQKGDIAEGYSVSREKKESFPLTVTSAQKNPTAFYLCASSGGLAESNNEQFFGPGTRLTVL.

This chain links TRBV5-1 with TRBJ2-3; 9 bases map to TRBD2. Germline CDR1 reads SGHRS; CDR2 reads YFSETQ. The V and J ends lost 2 bases and 1 base, in that order; junction bases with no gene match: 5. This CDR3 is built from 16 residues. The CDR3 DNA is TGCGCCAGCAGCTTATTAGCGGGAGTTGGCACAGATACGCAGTATTTT. Its protein is CASSLLAGVGTDTQYF.

J is TRBJ2-7 and V is TRBV7-9; no clear D gene. From germline, CDR1 is SEHNR and CDR2 FQNEAQ (reference sequence). V lost 5 bases to trimming and J lost 6 bases, with 11 bases between them. The length of the CDR3 is 12 residues. In DNA, the CDR3 is TGTGCCAGCAGCCAGGTCGGTTCCGAGCAGTACTTC. Amino acids: CASSQVGSEQYF.

Concerning this clone: The junction does not match germline at one end; this may be a read error. V usage is TRBV5-8 and J usage is TRBJ1-2; D is ambiguous. The germline V gene has CDR1 SGHTS and CDR2 YDEGEE. CDR3 length: 12 residues. Here the CDR3 DNA reads TGTGCCAGCAGCTTGGGGCAGCGGCGTAGTTTCTTC. Residues: CASSLGQRRSFF.

The genes are TRBV2 and TRBJ2-5, with TRBD2 as a possible D gene (5 bases). V was trimmed by 4 bases and J by 3 bases, leaving 12 bases between them. CDR1 SNHLY and CDR2 FYNNEI come from the germline V gene. This CDR3 has 14 residues. CDR3 in amino acids: CASSAGYGEETQYF. CDR3 coding DNA: TGTGCCAGCAGTGCGGGGTACGGGGAAGAGACCCAGTACTTC.

V usage is TRBV7-2 and J usage is TRBJ2-1; a possible D gene is TRBD2 (6 bases). V shed 5 bases and J shed 1 base, with 15 bases lying between them. This CDR3 has 16 amino acids. Germline-derived CDR1 and CDR2 are SGHTA and FQGNSA. In DNA, the CDR3 is TGTGCCAGCAGCGTTGGAGGGAGTGCGTCCTACAATGAGCAGTTCTTC. Amino acids: CASSVGGSASYNEQFF. Together with reference TRBV7-2 and TRBJ2-1, the CDR3 gives the full variable domain: GAGVSQSPSNKVTEKGKDVELRCDPISGHTALYWYRQSLGQGLEFLIYFQGNSAPDKSGLPSDRFSAERTGGSVSTLTIQRTQQEDSAVYLCASSVGGSASYNEQFFGPGTRLTVL.

The V call is TRBV7-2, the J call TRBJ2-5; 8 nucleotides agree with TRBD2. The CDR3 runs to 14 residues. Trimming took 7 bases from V and 5 from J; bases not matched to a gene: 9. Germline lookup yields CDR1 SGHTA and CDR2 FQGNSA. CDR3 amino acids: CASTHGLAVETQYF. For the CDR3, the DNA is TGTGCCAGCACCCACGGACTAGCAGTTGAGACCCAGTACTTC.

The chain combines TRBV4-3 with TRBJ2-6, with D hard to call. Germline assignment: CDR1 LGHNA and CDR2 YSLEER. V was cut by 0 bases and J by 2 bases, with 11 bases left in between. There are 17 residues in the CDR3. CDR3 in DNA: TGCGCCAGCAGCCAAGATAAAAAAACTCCTGGGGCCAACGTCCTGACTTTC. This codes for CASSQDKKTPGANVLTF.

V gene TRBV7-8 combines with J gene TRBJ1-1; D is unclear. The CDR3 has 13 amino acids. From germline, CDR1 is SGHVS and CDR2 FQNEAQ. Trimming took 0 bases from V and 6 from J, leaving 8 bases between them. CDR3 amino acids: CASSLAAAAEAFF. The DNA for the CDR3 is TGTGCCAGCAGCTTAGCGGCCGCTGCTGAAGCTTTCTTT.

This clone was seen only a few times. This chain joins TRBV27 and TRBJ2-7; 10 positions agree with TRBD2. The CDR3 extends over 15 amino acids. Trimming at V came to 5 bases and at J to 5 bases, leaving 9 bases not matched to a gene. CDR1 MNHEY and CDR2 SMNVEV come from the germline V gene (reference sequence). The CDR3 nucleotides read TGTGCCAGCAGTCCCACATCCGGACTAGCGGACGAGCAGTACTTC. It codes for CASSPTSGLADEQYF.

J is TRBJ2-5 and V is TRBV11-2, with D tentatively TRBD1 (6 bases). V was shortened by 0 bases and J by 0 bases, with 11 bases between the two germline ends. Germline values: CDR1 SGHAT, CDR2 FQNNGV. The CDR3 extends over 16 amino acids. CDR3 protein: CASSLEGAPYQETQYF. The DNA of the CDR3 is TGTGCCAGCAGCTTAGAGGGGGCCCCGTACCAAGAGACCCAGTACTTC.

The chain uses TRBV19 and TRBJ2-3; 14 positions agree with TRBD2. Germline CDR1 and CDR2: LNHDA and SQIVND (reference sequence). The CDR3 has 20 amino acids. Trimming at V came to 5 bases and at J to 0 bases, leaving 13 bases not matched to a gene. In DNA form, the CDR3 reads TGTGCCAGTAGTTCCAGACTAGCGGGAGGGGGACTACCTAGCACAGATACGCAGTATTTT. Encoded protein: CASSSRLAGGGLPSTDTQYF.

The chain employs TRBV7-8 and TRBJ1-1; 8 bases are a match to TRBD1. The CDR3 is made up of 14 amino acids. Germline V gene data show CDR1 as SGHVS and CDR2 as FQNEAQ. Trimming took 4 bases from V and 4 from J; bases not matched to a gene: 5. As DNA, the CDR3 is TGTGCCAGCAGCTCAACTACAGGGGGCACTGAAGCTTTCTTT. This encodes CASSSTTGGTEAFF.

The CDR3 reads CASSLGQPQETQYF. The CDR3 DNA sequence: TGTGCCAGCAGCCTGGGACAGCCACAAGAGACCCAGTACTTC. The J gene is TRBJ2-5, the V gene TRBV11-2, with 7 bases fitting TRBD1. The CDR3 totals 14 residues. The germline CDR1 and CDR2 sequences are SGHAT and FQNNGV. The J segment lost 2 bases and the V segment lost 5 bases, leaving 5 bases of the junction unmatched.

V is TRBV2 and J is TRBJ1-1; 7 nucleotides align to TRBD1. This CDR3 contains 16 residues. The germline V gene has CDR1 SNHLY and CDR2 FYNNEI. The V and J ends lost 4 bases and 9 bases, in that order; junction bases with no gene match: 17. Here the CDR3 reads CASSAPTPTGTEKAFF. CDR3 DNA sequence: TGTGCCAGCAGTGCCCCTACCCCGACAGGGACTGAGAAAGCTTTCTTT.

V is TRBV4-1 and J is TRBJ2-1, with a possible D match to TRBD2 (5 bases). V was shortened by 1 base and J by 1 base, with 8 bases between the two germline ends. The CDR3 is 15 amino acids. Germline CDR1 and CDR2: MGHRA and YSYEKL. CDR3 loop: CASSQALGSYNEQFF. The DNA for the CDR3 is TGCGCCAGCAGCCAAGCACTAGGTTCCTACAATGAGCAGTTCTTC.

This clone was observed a few times. The chain uses TRBV13 and TRBJ1-2, with D hard to call. Germline V lookup: CDR1 PRHDT, CDR2 FYEKMQ (reference sequence). V lost 0 bases and J lost 8, with 7 bases in between. This CDR3 comprises 12 residues. CDR3 sequence: CASSLGILGYTF. As DNA, the CDR3 is TGTGCCAGCAGCTTAGGTATTTTGGGCTACACCTTC.

V is TRBV11-2 and J is TRBJ1-1; 7 bases agree with TRBD1. Germline CDR1 is SGHAT and CDR2 is FQNNGV. The V segment lost 4 bases and the J segment 12 bases; nucleotides outside the gene matches: 14. This CDR3 region has 14 residues. In nucleotides, the CDR3 is TGTGCCAGCAGCTCTACTTTACGACAGGGTAAAACTTTCTTT. Translation gives CASSSTLRQGKTFF.

CDR3 amino acids: CAWTVGASETQYF. CDR3 nucleotide sequence: TGTGCCTGGACCGTAGGGGCGTCTGAGACCCAGTACTTC. The J gene is TRBJ2-5, the V gene TRBV30; the D gene is possibly TRBD1 (5 bases). V was trimmed by 4 bases and J by 5 bases, leaving 14 bases between them. Germline-derived CDR1 and CDR2 are GTSNPN and SVGIG (reference sequence). The CDR3 sequence is 13 residues long.

The chain couples TRBV28 to TRBJ2-7; TRBD2 matches at 9 bases. V lost 6 bases to trimming and J lost 2 bases; unmatched junction nucleotides: 11. Per germline, CDR1 MDHEN and CDR2 SYDVKM. The CDR3 spans 16 residues. For the CDR3, the DNA is TGTGCCAGCAGCCCTAGCGGGACCGCCCGGACCTACGAGCAGTACTTC. Residues: CASSPSGTARTYEQYF.

The rearrangement joins TRBV27 to TRBJ2-3, with TRBD1 matching over 9 bases. This CDR3 spans 14 amino acids. Looked up from germline, CDR1 is MNHEY and CDR2 is SMNVEV (reference sequence). J gave up 2 bases and V 8 bases, and 5 bases lay outside the gene matches. The CDR3 reads CASANRGPTDTQYF. CDR3 bases: TGTGCCAGCGCAAACAGGGGGCCCACAGATACGCAGTATTTT.

This chain joins TRBV19 and TRBJ1-3; the D gene is possibly TRBD1 (6 bases). This CDR3 is built from 14 residues. The V end was cut by 7 bases, the J end by 1 base, with 11 bases between. In germline, CDR1 is LNHDA, CDR2 SQIVND (reference sequence). CDR3 sequence reads: CASNTGWSGNTIYF. In DNA form, the CDR3 reads TGTGCCAGTAACACAGGGTGGTCTGGAAACACCATATATTTT.